The next 14 T cell receptor beta chains were all read from a single sample in a study of T-cell memory formation after mild COVID-19. TCRdb analysed the 5' RACE reads with MiXCR anew, one entry per CDR3 protein. The table includes 250,000 to 300,000 distinct CDR3 sequences, about 16% detected once. The sequencing input was PBMCs or a T cell subset sorted from them (not recorded which). Every receptor here comes from a man between 18 and 29 years old who had mild COVID-19 (a few samples of this study predate the infection). Cell type and time point are not known.

The chain links TRBV18 to TRBJ1-1, with D tentatively TRBD1 (5 bases). V was clipped by 4 bases and J by 2 bases, with 14 bases between them. Germline CDR1 and CDR2: KGHSH and LQKENI. CDR3 length equals 15 residues. CDR3 sequence reads: CASSRVTGVNTEAFF. The DNA for the CDR3 is TGTGCCAGCTCACGTGTTACAGGAGTCAACACTGAAGCTTTCTTT.

CDR3 region: CASSWVASTDTQYF. DNA for the CDR3: TGTGCCAGCAGCTGGGTTGCTAGCACAGATACGCAGTATTTT. The chain joins TRBV7-9 to TRBJ2-3; D gene ambiguous. V gave up 4 bases and J gave up 0 bases, with 8 bases separating them. CDR3 size: 14 residues. Germline V gives CDR1 SEHNR, CDR2 FQNEAQ (reference sequence).

This clonotype was detected ten times or more. The genes are TRBV5-1 and TRBJ1-2; TRBD1 is a possible D gene (6 bases). Germline V CDR1 and CDR2: SGHRS, YFSETQ. V shed 3 bases and J shed 6 bases, with 12 bases lying between them. This CDR3 has 13 residues. CDR3 bases: TGCGCCAGCAGCTGGCGGGGGGCAAATGGCTACACCTTC. The encoded protein is CASSWRGANGYTF. The variable domain in full, completed from reference TRBV5-1 and TRBJ1-2, reads KAGVTQTPRYLIKTRGQQVTLSCSPISGHRSVSWYQQTPGQGLQFLFEYFSETQRNKGNFPGRFSGRQFSNSRSEMNVSTLELGDSALYLCASSWRGANGYTFGSGTRLTVV.

The genes are TRBV4-1 and TRBJ1-1; D is uncertain. With 1 base removed from V and 5 bases from J, the gap between germline ends came to 11 bases. CDR1 is MGHRA and CDR2 is YSYEKL in the germline V gene. The CDR3 spans 14 residues. CDR3 in DNA: TGCGCCAGCAGCCAAGTGACATTGGAGACTGAAGCTTTCTTT. Encoded protein: CASSQVTLETEAFF.

This chain uses TRBV18 with TRBJ2-5; D remains ambiguous. Deletions cut 3 bases from V and 2 bases from J, with 13 bases between. The CDR3 is 15 residues long. Germline assignment: CDR1 KGHSH and CDR2 LQKENI. The CDR3: CASSPPQGKQETQYF. In DNA form, the CDR3 reads TGTGCCAGCTCACCTCCTCAAGGAAAACAAGAGACCCAGTACTTC.

The V and J genes are TRBV4-3 and TRBJ1-2, with 10 nucleotides matching TRBD1. Trimming took 0 bases from V and 0 from J; bases not matched to a gene: 7. The length of the CDR3 is 18 residues. Germline V gives CDR1 LGHNA, CDR2 YSLEER. The DNA of the CDR3 is TGCGCCAGCAGCCAAGATCCGTCCGGGACAGGGGCTAACTATGGCTACACCTTC. It codes for CASSQDPSGTGANYGYTF.

The rearrangement links TRBV9 to TRBJ2-5; the match to TRBD2 covers 10 bases. The CDR3 sequence is 16 residues long. Trimming removed 0 bases from V and 4 bases from J; junction bases left unmatched: 6. CDR1 is SGDLS, CDR2 YYNGEE, per germline. CDR3 protein: CASSVGALAGRETQYF. CDR3 bases: TGTGCCAGCAGCGTAGGAGCACTAGCGGGAAGAGAGACCCAGTACTTC.

The table lists this clonotype with a few counts. The gene calls are TRBV10-3 and TRBJ2-3; D could derive from TRBD1 or TRBD2 (6 bases each). Germline loops: CDR1 ENHRY, CDR2 SYGVKD. The V end was cut by 4 bases, the J end by 6 bases, with 20 bases between. This CDR3 comprises 16 residues. CDR3 loop: CAISGTLGGSYDTQYF. The CDR3, as DNA: TGTGCCATCAGTGGGACTTTGGGGGGCTCCTATGATACGCAGTATTTT.

The J gene is TRBJ2-3, the V gene TRBV7-9; D gene uncertain. The germline V and J ends were trimmed by 5 bases and 1 base, with 13 bases remaining between them. This CDR3 spans 15 amino acids. Germline CDR1 is SEHNR and CDR2 is FQNEAQ (reference sequence). The CDR3 region is CASSPSPPGTDTQYF. The CDR3 DNA sequence: TGTGCCAGCAGCCCGAGCCCCCCTGGCACAGATACGCAGTATTTT.

The chain joins TRBV6-6 to TRBJ2-3, with TRBD2 identical over 8 bases. Per the germline V gene, CDR1 is MNHNY and CDR2 is SVGAGI (reference sequence). CDR3 length: 15 amino acids. Unmatched junction bases numbered 8, after V lost 5 bases and J lost 4 bases. As DNA, the CDR3 is TGTGCCAGCAGTCCTGGGACTAGTTCGTCAGATACGCAGTATTTT. This encodes CASSPGTSSSDTQYF.

Many counts were recorded for this clonotype. The chain joins TRBV10-3 to TRBJ2-3, with TRBD2 as a possible D gene (5 bases). The length of the CDR3 is 15 residues. The germline V and J ends were trimmed by 4 bases and 0 bases, with 11 bases remaining between them. Germline V gene lookup returns CDR1 ENHRY and CDR2 SYGVKD. CDR3 sequence: CAISALASSTDTQYF. CDR3 nucleotides: TGTGCCATCAGTGCTCTAGCATCTAGCACAGATACGCAGTATTTT.

This clonotype was seen more than once but under ten times. The J gene is TRBJ1-4, the V gene TRBV7-9, with TRBD1 matching over 7 bases. Looked up from germline, CDR1 is SEHNR and CDR2 is FQNEAQ (reference sequence). This CDR3 contains 15 residues. The V gene end was trimmed by 1 base and the J gene end by 4 bases; junction bases not matched to a gene: 3. The CDR3 nucleotides read TGTGCCAGCAGCTTAGGACAGGGCTATAATGAAAAACTGTTTTTT. It translates to CASSLGQGYNEKLFF.

V gene TRBV12-3 or TRBV12-4 combines with J gene TRBJ2-7; possible D gene TRBD1, 5 bases. This CDR3 contains 15 residues. V was trimmed by 4 bases and J by 3 bases, leaving 16 bases between them. In DNA, the CDR3 is TGTGCCAGCAGTTCCCATGCTCCAGGGTACTACGAGCAGTACTTC. Encoded protein: CASSSHAPGYYEQYF.

The rearrangement joins TRBV24-1 to TRBJ2-1; TRBD2 matches 15 bases. Germline CDR1 is KGHDR and CDR2 is SFDVKD. The ends lost 3 bases at V and 7 bases at J; junction bases unmatched: 9. This CDR3 contains 18 residues. CDR3 nucleotides: TGTGCCACCAGTGATCGGACTAGCGGGGGGGCCTTTCTGAATGAGCAGTTCTTC. Translating gives CATSDRTSGGAFLNEQFF.